These 20 T cell receptor beta chains were sequenced from one sample in a study of cytomegalovirus exposure and HLA in healthy donors. The PCR employed 60 Vbeta primers together with 13 Jbeta primers. Sequenced by immunoSEQ multiplex PCR; TCRdb stores in-frame clones only, minus some. In the table there are roughly 80,000 clones, roughly 75% of which are singletons. The specimen sequenced was PBMCs. Receptors were obtained from a male donor in good health and CMV-seronegative.

The chain joins TRBV9 to TRBJ2-5; 8 bases are a match to TRBD2. CDR1 is SGDLS and CDR2 is YYNGEE in the germline V gene. CDR3 length: 16 residues. Trimming cost V 0 bases and J 3 bases; bases outside gene matches: 7. CDR3 DNA sequence: TGTGCCAGCAGCGTAGACCCAGCGGGGGAGGAAGAGACCCAGTACTTC. Encoded protein: CASSVDPAGEEETQYF.

This clone was recorded a few times. The chain joins TRBV30 to TRBJ2-2; D possibly corresponds to TRBD1 (6 bases). CDR1 is GTSNPN, CDR2 SVGIG, per germline (reference sequence). Trimming took 0 bases from V and 6 from J, leaving 11 bases between them. This CDR3 is built from 14 residues. The CDR3 sequence: CAWSVQGSAGELFF. The CDR3 DNA is TGTGCCTGGAGTGTACAGGGAAGCGCCGGGGAGCTGTTTTTT.

The V gene is TRBV7-2, the J gene TRBJ2-2, with D uncertain. Trimming cost V 4 bases and J 7 bases, with 10 bases left between them. The germline V gene has CDR1 SGHTA and CDR2 FQGNSA. The CDR3 is 13 residues long. The CDR3 loop reads CASSSVVGGELFF. The CDR3 DNA is TGTGCCAGCAGCTCGGTGGTTGGCGGGGAGCTGTTTTTT.

The J gene is TRBJ2-7, the V gene TRBV18; TRBD2 might be the D (6 bases). The germline gives CDR1 KGHSH, CDR2 LQKENI. This CDR3 is 16 amino acids long. V was clipped by 3 bases and J by 1 base, with 16 bases between them. In DNA, the CDR3 is TGTGCCAGCTCACCGACCGGGACTCCCTTGTCCTACGAGCAGTACTTC. Encoded protein: CASSPTGTPLSYEQYF. The full variable domain, rest sourced from reference TRBV18 and TRBJ2-7, is NAGVMQNPRHLVRRRGQEARLRCSPMKGHSHVYWYRQLPEEGLKFMVYLQKENIIDESGMPKERFSAEFPKEGPSILRIQQVVRGDSAAYFCASSPTGTPLSYEQYFGPGTRLTVT.

This chain joins TRBV4-1 and TRBJ2-7, with 8 bases lining up with TRBD1. The CDR3 loop spans 13 amino acids. The germline gives CDR1 MGHRA, CDR2 YSYEKL. J gave up 5 bases and V 4 bases, and 4 bases lay outside the gene matches. The CDR3 sequence is CASSPRTGNEQYF. As DNA, the CDR3 is TGCGCCAGCAGCCCGCGGACAGGGAACGAGCAGTACTTC.

The rearrangement links TRBV4-2 to TRBJ1-4, with D possibly matching TRBD1 (6 bases). V lost 1 base, J lost 9 bases, and 18 bases lay in between. Germline loops: CDR1 LGHNA, CDR2 YNFKEQ. The CDR3 covers 16 residues. The CDR3 reads CASSQGEGTMGKKLFF. The CDR3 nucleotides read TGTGCCAGCAGCCAAGGGGAGGGGACAATGGGGAAAAAACTGTTTTTT.

The J gene is TRBJ2-7, the V gene TRBV30, with 10 bases fitting TRBD1. V trimming: 3 bases; J trimming: 3 bases; junction bases outside the gene matches: 5. From germline, CDR1 is GTSNPN and CDR2 SVGIG (reference sequence). The CDR3 sequence is 14 residues long. CDR3 region: CAWSSGTGDYEQYF. The DNA of the CDR3 is TGTGCCTGGAGCTCCGGGACAGGGGACTACGAGCAGTACTTC.

The count of this clone is one. The genes are TRBV30 and TRBJ2-7, with TRBD2 matching over 8 bases. This CDR3 spans 11 amino acids. CDR1 is GTSNPN, CDR2 SVGIG, per germline (reference sequence). CDR3 DNA: TGTTCGGCGGGAGGAATCTACGAGCAGTACTTC. This gives the protein CSAGGIYEQYF.

Details on this clone: The conserved phenylalanine or tryptophan is not found at the CDR3 terminus, so this likely reflects a read error. The limits of the CDR3 on the DNA are not certain, so only TCRdb's listed CDR3 is given. V is TRBV20-1 and J is TRBJ1-2. Germline lookup yields CDR1 DFQATT and CDR2 SNEGSKA (reference sequence). The CDR3 contains 8 residues when both ends are counted. Here the CDR3 reads CSASPRSI.

V and J are TRBV5-1 and TRBJ2-5; 10 nucleotides match TRBD2. V was pared by 0 bases and J by 4 bases, with 12 bases of the junction left unmatched. The germline CDR1 and CDR2 sequences are SGHRS and YFSETQ. There are 18 residues in the CDR3. The CDR3 protein is CASSLGTLAGDWSETQYF. The DNA for the CDR3 is TGCGCCAGCAGCTTGGGTACCCTAGCGGGAGATTGGTCAGAGACCCAGTACTTC.

The chain uses TRBV5-1 and TRBJ1-2, with TRBD1 as a possible D gene (6 bases). Germline V gene data show CDR1 as SGHRS and CDR2 as YFSETQ. V dropped 0 bases and J dropped 0 bases, with 9 bases sitting between them. This CDR3 has 15 amino acids. This chain's CDR3 is CASSLAAGANYGYTF. CDR3 nucleotides: TGCGCCAGCAGCTTGGCGGCAGGGGCTAACTATGGCTACACCTTC. The full variable domain, completed using reference TRBV5-1 and TRBJ1-2, is KAGVTQTPRYLIKTRGQQVTLSCSPISGHRSVSWYQQTPGQGLQFLFEYFSETQRNKGNFPGRFSGRQFSNSRSEMNVSTLELGDSALYLCASSLAAGANYGYTFGSGTRLTVV.

The chain couples TRBV2 to TRBJ2-4; D gene ambiguous. Trimming took off 5 bases at V and 1 base at J, with 9 bases between the two ends. Germline V gene lookup returns CDR1 SNHLY and CDR2 FYNNEI. The CDR3 has 14 residues. The DNA for the CDR3 is TGTGCCAGCAGTCCCCCGCGGGCCAAAAACATTCAGTACTTC. Amino acids: CASSPPRAKNIQYF.

This chain links TRBV6-6 with TRBJ1-5; 10 bases match TRBD1. The CDR3 is 15 residues long. Trimming took 6 bases from V and 0 from J; bases not matched to a gene: 2. Germline lookup yields CDR1 MNHNY and CDR2 SVGAGI (reference sequence). The CDR3 region is CASRWDRGSNQPQHF. CDR3 DNA sequence: TGTGCCAGCAGATGGGACAGGGGTAGCAATCAGCCCCAGCATTTT.

This chain links TRBV18 with TRBJ1-2; 7 nucleotides line up with TRBD1. The CDR3 has 13 residues. Germline CDR1 KGHSH, CDR2 LQKENI. V dropped 7 bases and J dropped 5; count of bases not matched to a gene: 7. The CDR3 nucleotides are TGTGCCAGCTTACCGACAGGGAGTTATGGCTACACCTTC. Protein: CASLPTGSYGYTF.

CDR3 coding DNA: TGTGCCAGTGGTCGGGAGGGGGGCACTGAAGCTTTCTTT. This sequence encodes CASGREGGTEAFF. This chain joins TRBV19 and TRBJ1-1, with a weak D call TRBD1 (6 bases). Germline V gene data show CDR1 as LNHDA and CDR2 as SQIVND (reference sequence). V was clipped by 8 bases and J by 4 bases, with 14 bases between them. The CDR3 runs 13 residues.

The CDR3 loop reads CASSSTPGQGPYEQYF. Here the CDR3 DNA reads TGTGCCAGCAGCTCAACGCCGGGACAGGGCCCCTACGAGCAGTACTTC. The gene calls are TRBV7-9 and TRBJ2-7; 9 bases align to TRBD1. The CDR3 has 16 amino acids. Germline V lookup: CDR1 SEHNR, CDR2 FQNEAQ (reference sequence). Losses at the gene ends were 4 bases for V and 2 bases for J; bases not matched to a gene: 9.

The V and J genes are TRBV4-2 and TRBJ2-7; TRBD1 aligns across 8 bases. The CDR3 runs to 13 residues. V gave up 3 bases and J gave up 5 bases; unmatched junction bases: 3. Germline CDR1 and CDR2: LGHNA and YNFKEQ. This CDR3 reads CASSQPGGNEQYF. For the CDR3, the DNA is TGTGCCAGCAGCCAGCCAGGGGGCAACGAGCAGTACTTC.

The chain employs TRBV6-4 and TRBJ2-3; D not certain. The length of the CDR3 is 12 residues. Germline-derived CDR1 and CDR2 are MRHNA and SNTAGT. Deletions cut 6 bases from V and 2 bases from J, with 6 bases between. CDR3 sequence reads: CASRQSTDTQYF. The CDR3 DNA is TGTGCCAGCAGACAGTCCACAGATACGCAGTATTTT.

The chain uses TRBV6-4 and TRBJ2-3; TRBD2 is a possible D gene (6 bases). This CDR3 region has 15 residues. Germline CDR1 is MRHNA and CDR2 is SNTAGT. Trimming removed 3 bases at V and 2 bases at J, with 12 bases between. The CDR3 region is CASSDFAGPTDTQYF. The CDR3 DNA follows: TGTGCCAGCAGTGATTTTGCGGGACCCACAGATACGCAGTATTTT.

The V gene is TRBV28, the J gene TRBJ2-7; a weak D match, TRBD2 (7 bases). The CDR3 spans 13 residues. The V end was cut by 11 bases, the J end by 2 bases, with 16 bases between. Germline V gene lookup returns CDR1 MDHEN and CDR2 SYDVKM. CDR3 protein: CAGDQGRAYEQYF. CDR3 nucleotides: TGTGCCGGGGACCAGGGGAGGGCCTACGAGCAGTACTTC.